Sequencing of this T cell receptor (beta chain) was carried out in a study of T-cell reconstitution after alpha-beta-depleted transplantation in children. V lost 4 bases to trimming and J lost 6 bases, with 12 bases between them. Germline V gene sequence: CDR1 SGHTA, CDR2 FQGNSA. This CDR3 contains 13 residues. TCRbeta library preparation incorporated unique molecular identifiers. TCRdb re-called the PCR reads with MiXCR, one entry per CDR3 protein. The table includes some 450,000 distinct CDR3 sequences, roughly 43% detected once. The TCR sequence derives from a girl aged 2-15 years with aplastic anemia, due to receive a stem cell transplant. This chain joins TRBV7-2 and TRBJ1-2, with a possible D match to TRBD1 (5 bases). The material was PBMCs, obtained before TCRalphabeta/CD19-depleted stem cell transplant. CDR3 in DNA: TGTGCCAGCAGCTACCGGGACCGAGATGGCTACACCTTC. It yields the protein CASSYRDRDGYTF.